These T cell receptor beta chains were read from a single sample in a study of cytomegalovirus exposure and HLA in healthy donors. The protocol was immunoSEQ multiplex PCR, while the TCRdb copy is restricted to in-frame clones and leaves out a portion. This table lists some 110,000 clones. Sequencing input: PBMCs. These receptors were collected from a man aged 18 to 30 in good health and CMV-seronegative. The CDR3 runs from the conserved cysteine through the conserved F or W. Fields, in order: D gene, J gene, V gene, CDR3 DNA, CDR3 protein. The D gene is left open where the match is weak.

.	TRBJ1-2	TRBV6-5	TGTGCCAGCAGTTACTCCTTCTGGAATGCGGGTGGCTACACCTTC	CASSYSFWNAGGYTF
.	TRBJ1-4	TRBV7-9	TGTGCCAGCAGCTCCGTCAATGGTTGGAGCGAAAAACTGTTTTTT	CASSSVNGWSEKLFF
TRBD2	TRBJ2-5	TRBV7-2	TGTGCCAGCAGCTTCGGACTAGCGGGAGGGACCGCTACCCAGTACTTC	CASSFGLAGGTATQYF
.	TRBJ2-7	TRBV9	TGTGCCAGCAGCGTAGAGTGGGGCAGGGACGAGCAGTACTTC	CASSVEWGRDEQYF
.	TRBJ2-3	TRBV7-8	TGTGCCAGCAGCTTAGCGCCGGGATGGACAGATACGCAGTATTTT	CASSLAPGWTDTQYF
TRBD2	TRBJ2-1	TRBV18	TGTGCCAGCTCACCACTTAGCGGGGTTTACAATGAGCAGTTCTTC	CASSPLSGVYNEQFF
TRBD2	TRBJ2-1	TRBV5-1	TGCGCCAGCAGCTTTCTGGCGGGAGCCGAGAATGAGCAGTTCTTC	CASSFLAGAENEQFF
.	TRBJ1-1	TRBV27	TGTGCCAGCAGTTTTGGTGGCATGAACACTGAAGCTTTCTTT	CASSFGGMNTEAFF
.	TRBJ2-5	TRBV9	TGTGCCAGCAGCGCCCGGGACACGCTACGCCAAGAGACCCAGTACTTC	CASSARDTLRQETQYF
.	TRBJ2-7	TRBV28	TGTGCCAGCACCATATATTCTAGCTCCTACGAGCAGTACTTC	CASTIYSSSYEQYF
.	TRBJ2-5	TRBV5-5	TGTGCCAGCAGCCTGGGACTCTCAGAGACCCAGTACTTC	CASSLGLSETQYF
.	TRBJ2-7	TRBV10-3	TGTGCCATCAGGAGACAGCTTACGAGCAGTTTTTTGTCGGCGTACTTC	CAIRRQLTSSFLSAYF
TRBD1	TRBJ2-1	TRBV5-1	TGCGCCAGCAGCTTGGCGACAGGGGATTGGTATGAGCAGTTCTTC	CASSLATGDWYEQFF
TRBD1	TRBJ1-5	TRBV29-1	TGCAGCGTTGGGGACAGGGGGCCGAATCAGCCCCAGCATTTT	CSVGDRGPNQPQHF
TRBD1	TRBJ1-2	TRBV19	TGTGCCACGGGACAGGGTATTACCTATGGCTACACCTTC	CATGQGITYGYTF
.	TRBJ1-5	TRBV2	TGTGCCAGCAACGGCGGAAGCCGGGGTCAGCCCCAGCATTTT	CASNGGSRGQPQHF
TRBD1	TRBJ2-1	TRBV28	TGTGCCAGCAGTTCTCCCGGGACAGTTTACAATGAGCAGTTCTTC	CASSSPGTVYNEQFF
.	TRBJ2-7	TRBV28	TGTGCCAGCCTTCCCGGGACTTCCGTAGGGGAGCAGTACTTC	CASLPGTSVGEQYF
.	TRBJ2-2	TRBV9	TGTGCCAGCAGCGCCCGACAGTTGGACGGGGAGCTGTTTTTT	CASSARQLDGELFF
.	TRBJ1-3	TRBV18	TGTGCCAGCTCACCACCTCTTCTGGAGCCTGGAAACACCATATATTTT	CASSPPLLEPGNTIYF
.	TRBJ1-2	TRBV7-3	TGTGCCAGCAGCTCCGGGGCGGGGACTGGCTACACCTTC	CASSSGAGTGYTF
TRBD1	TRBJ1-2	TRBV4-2	TGTGCCAGCAGCCAGGAAACAGGGGGTTCCCAATTGTATGGCTACACCTTC	CASSQETGGSQLYGYTF
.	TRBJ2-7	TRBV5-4	TGTGCCAGCAGCCACCAATGGAGAGGCTCCCACGAGCAGTACTTC	CASSHQWRGSHEQYF
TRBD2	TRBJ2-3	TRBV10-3	TGTGCCATCAGTGAGTCGTTGACTAGCGGGAGTCTTGATACGCAGTATTTT	CAISESLTSGSLDTQYF
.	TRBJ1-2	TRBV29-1	TGCAGCCCCGGGAGGGACTATGGCTACACCTTC	CSPGRDYGYTF
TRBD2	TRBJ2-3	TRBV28	TGTGCCAGCCGATTGACTAGCGCCTATGGAGTAGATACGCAGTATTTT	CASRLTSAYGVDTQYF
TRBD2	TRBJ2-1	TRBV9	TGTGCCAGCAGCGAGGGTGGGGTGGGCAGCGGGAAGTTTCAGAATGAGCAGTTCTTC	CASSEGGVGSGKFQNEQFF
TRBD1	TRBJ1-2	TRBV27	TGTGCCAGCAGACCCGACAGGGGGCGAAGCTATGGCTACACCTTC	CASRPDRGRSYGYTF
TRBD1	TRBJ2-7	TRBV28	TGTGCCAGCAGCCCCGGGACAGGGTTATACGAGCAGTACTTC	CASSPGTGLYEQYF
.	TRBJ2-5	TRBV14	TGTGCCAGCAGCCAAACGACCGTCCTAGGGACCCAGTACTTC	CASSQTTVLGTQYF
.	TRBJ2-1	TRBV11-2	TGTGCCAGCAGCGCAGGGGACAATGAGCAGTTCTTC	CASSAGDNEQFF
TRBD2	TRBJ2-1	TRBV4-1	TGCGCCAGTACTAGCGGGAGGGCCTCCTACAATGAGCAGTTCTTC	CASTSGRASYNEQFF
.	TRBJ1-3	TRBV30	TGTGCCTGGAGTGTACTTGGAAACACCATATATTTT	CAWSVLGNTIYF
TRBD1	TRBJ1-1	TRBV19	TGTGCCAGTAGTCCGGGAGGGACAGGGAGTGGAGACACTGAAGCTTTCTTT	CASSPGGTGSGDTEAFF
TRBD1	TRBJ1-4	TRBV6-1	TGTGCCAGCTCTTCGGGGACAGGGGTTGGAAAACTGTTTTTT	CASSSGTGVGKLFF
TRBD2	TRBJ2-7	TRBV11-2	TGTGCCAGCAGACGAGGTGTTATCGAGGGACTAAGCTACGAGCAGTACTTC	CASRRGVIEGLSYEQYF
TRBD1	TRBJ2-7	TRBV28	TGTGCCAGCAGCCTAGTAGGACAGGGCTACGAGCAGTACTTC	CASSLVGQGYEQYF
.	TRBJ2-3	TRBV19	TGTGCCAGTAGAAACGAGGTACGGAGAACAGATACGCAGTATTTT	CASRNEVRRTDTQYF
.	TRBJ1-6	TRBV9	TGTGCCAGCAGCGTAGGGAGGACAGTGAATTCACCCCTCCACTTT	CASSVGRTVNSPLHF
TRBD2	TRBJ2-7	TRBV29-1	TGCAGCGTTGGCCCCCGACTAGCGGAAATCTACGAGCAGTACTTC	CSVGPRLAEIYEQYF
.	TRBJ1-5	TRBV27	TGTGCCAGCAGACAGGGCAATCAGCCCCAGCATTTT	CASRQGNQPQHF
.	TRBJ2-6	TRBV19	TGTGCCAGTCGATCTAGGGGTGCTTCTGGGGCCAACGTCCTGACTTTC	CASRSRGASGANVLTF
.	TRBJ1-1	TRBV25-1	TGTGCCAGCAGTCTCCCCGGGAGGGGAGCTTTCTTT	CASSLPGRGAFF
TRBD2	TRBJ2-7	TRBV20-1	TGCAGTGGCGGGAGCTCCTACGAGCAGTACTTC	CSGGSSYEQYF
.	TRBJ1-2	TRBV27	TGTGCCAGCAGTTTATCGGGGCGTCAGGGCTACACCTTC	CASSLSGRQGYTF
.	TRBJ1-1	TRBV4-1	TGCGCCAGCAGGCCCGGGTCGGGGAAGAACACTGAAGCTTTCTTT	CASRPGSGKNTEAFF
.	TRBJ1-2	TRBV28	TGTGCCAGCAGTTTTTCTGCGGGGCCCCGCTATGGCTACACCTTC	CASSFSAGPRYGYTF
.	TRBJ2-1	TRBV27	TGTGCCAGCAGTTTACCCCCGTTCCGGGAGCAGTTCTTC	CASSLPPFREQFF
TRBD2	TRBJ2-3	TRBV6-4	TGTGCCAGCAGTGACGGGGGGGCAGATACGCAGTATTTT	CASSDGGADTQYF
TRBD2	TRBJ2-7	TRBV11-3	TGTGCCAGCAGCTTAAGGGGCCGGGAGGGATCCTACGAGCAGTACTTC	CASSLRGREGSYEQYF